Shown below are 19 T cell receptor beta chains from a single sample sequenced in a study of blood T cell repertoires in COVID-19. Here immunoSEQ multiplex PCR was the method, and the copy in TCRdb shows in-frame clones only, minus some. This table holds about 140,000 clones, approximately 89% found once. Sequencing was carried out using peripheral blood. These receptors all stem from a man aged 55 to 70 with active or convalescent COVID-19.

This chain joins TRBV2 and TRBJ1-2; a possible D gene is TRBD1 (5 bases). V was pared by 5 bases and J by 4 bases, with 11 bases between. The CDR3 consists of 13 residues. Germline V gives CDR1 SNHLY, CDR2 FYNNEI. The CDR3 protein is CASSSTDSYGYTF. The CDR3 nucleotides read TGTGCCAGCAGTTCGACAGACAGCTATGGCTACACCTTC.

Only a few counts were recorded for this clone. The V and J genes are TRBV6-2 or TRBV6-3 and TRBJ2-3, with TRBD2 matching 9 bases. Trimming took 2 bases from V and 0 from J; bases not matched to a gene: 3. Germline V lookup: CDR1 MNHEY, CDR2 SVGEGT. The CDR3 has 16 residues. CDR3 amino acids: CASSYPTSGSTDTQYF. CDR3 bases: TGTGCCAGCAGTTACCCGACTAGCGGTAGCACAGATACGCAGTATTTT.

This chain uses TRBV6-2 or TRBV6-3 with TRBJ2-2; D is unresolved. The V gene lost 0 bases and the J gene lost 3 bases, with 11 bases spanning the gap. CDR1 MNHEY and CDR2 SVGEGT come from the germline V gene. This CDR3 has 16 amino acids. CDR3 sequence: CASSYSFQRHTGELFF. CDR3 DNA: TGTGCCAGCAGTTACTCGTTTCAGAGGCACACCGGGGAGCTGTTTTTT.

This chain uses TRBV27 with TRBJ2-4; maybe TRBD2 (6 bases). Trimming left V 5 bases short and J 3 bases short, with 14 bases between. The CDR3 length is 15 residues. CDR1 MNHEY and CDR2 SMNVEV come from the germline V gene (reference sequence). Here the CDR3 reads CASSPRDWGKNIQYF. The CDR3 nucleotides are TGTGCCAGCAGTCCCCGGGACTGGGGCAAAAACATTCAGTACTTC.

V gene TRBV5-1 combines with J gene TRBJ2-3, with a weak D call TRBD1 (5 bases). Germline CDR1 is SGHRS and CDR2 is YFSETQ. The CDR3 is made up of 13 amino acids. V was pared by 5 bases and J by 3 bases, with 10 bases between. CDR3 sequence reads: CASRPAGTDTQYF. As DNA, the CDR3 is TGCGCCAGCAGGCCGGCAGGGACAGATACGCAGTATTTT. Full variable domain (missing parts from reference TRBV5-1 and TRBJ2-3): KAGVTQTPRYLIKTRGQQVTLSCSPISGHRSVSWYQQTPGQGLQFLFEYFSETQRNKGNFPGRFSGRQFSNSRSEMNVSTLELGDSALYLCASRPAGTDTQYFGPGTRLTVL.

V gene TRBV5-1 combines with J gene TRBJ2-7, with 12 bases fitting TRBD2. CDR1 is SGHRS and CDR2 is YFSETQ in the germline V gene. The CDR3 loop spans 15 amino acids. V lost 0 bases, J lost 4 bases, and 2 bases stayed unmatched. CDR3 amino acids: CASSLGLAGEYEQYF. CDR3 nucleotides: TGCGCCAGCAGCTTGGGACTAGCGGGAGAGTACGAGCAGTACTTC.

This chain connects TRBV19 to TRBJ2-1, with 12 bases fitting TRBD1. After removal of 5 bases from V and 8 bases from J, the junction contained 7 bases not matched to a gene. This CDR3 contains 15 residues. Germline assignment: CDR1 LNHDA and CDR2 SQIVND (reference sequence). The chain's CDR3 is CASSPGQGARDEQFF. Here the CDR3 DNA reads TGTGCCAGTAGTCCGGGACAGGGGGCTAGGGATGAGCAGTTCTTC. Using reference TRBV19 and TRBJ2-1 for the parts outside the CDR3, the full variable domain is DGGITQSPKYLFRKEGQNVTLSCEQNLNHDAMYWYRQDPGQGLRLIYYSQIVNDFQKGDIAEGYSVSREKKESFPLTVTSAQKNPTAFYLCASSPGQGARDEQFFGPGTRLTVL.

The V and J genes are TRBV24-1 and TRBJ1-1; D gene ambiguous. V lost 2 bases to trimming and J lost 8 bases, with 8 bases between them. The CDR3 totals 12 residues. Germline V gives CDR1 KGHDR, CDR2 SFDVKD. Here the CDR3 reads CATSDSTGEAFF. The CDR3 DNA reads TGTGCCACCAGTGATTCCACGGGGGAAGCTTTCTTT.

The sample holds one count of this clone. The chain combines TRBV5-1 with TRBJ2-5, with TRBD1 as a possible D gene (5 bases). V lost 1 base and J 2 bases, leaving 6 bases between the germline ends. CDR3 length: 13 residues. The germline V gene encodes CDR1 SGHRS and CDR2 YFSETQ. CDR3 loop: CASSLPGQETQYF. In DNA, the CDR3 is TGCGCCAGCAGCTTGCCAGGGCAAGAGACCCAGTACTTC. Variable domain in full (rest from reference TRBV5-1 and TRBJ2-5): KAGVTQTPRYLIKTRGQQVTLSCSPISGHRSVSWYQQTPGQGLQFLFEYFSETQRNKGNFPGRFSGRQFSNSRSEMNVSTLELGDSALYLCASSLPGQETQYFGPGTRLLVL.

This clone has a handful of counts. The genes are TRBV21-1 and TRBJ2-4; TRBD2, the table's D call, was not compared with the DNA. TRBV21-1 is given as a pseudogene. This CDR3 has 19 amino acids. In nucleotides, the CDR3 is TGTGCCAGCAGCAAAAACGGGCGGGAGCCCGGTAGAGCCAAAAACATTCAGTACTTC. It encodes CASSKNGREPGRAKNIQYF.

In this sample, this clone turned up once. V usage is TRBV5-1 and J usage is TRBJ2-3, with 10 bases that match TRBD2. This CDR3 spans 16 amino acids. J was trimmed by 0 bases and V by 3 bases; bases with no gene match: 4. In germline, CDR1 is SGHRS, CDR2 YFSETQ. CDR3: CASSSSGSHSTDTQYF. The CDR3 DNA reads as TGCGCCAGCAGCTCTAGCGGGAGCCATAGCACAGATACGCAGTATTTT.

Only a few counts were recorded for this clone. This chain connects TRBV11-2 to TRBJ2-7; D is possibly TRBD1 (5 bases). The CDR3 sequence is 15 residues long. Trimming took off 5 bases at V and 0 bases at J, with 14 bases between the two ends. Germline V lookup: CDR1 SGHAT, CDR2 FQNNGV. For the CDR3, the DNA is TGTGCCAGCAGCCAAGGGGCAGCAAGCTCCTACGAGCAGTACTTC. Its translation: CASSQGAASSYEQYF.

The V call is TRBV9, the J call TRBJ2-5; D may be TRBD1 (5 bases). This CDR3 spans 14 amino acids. Trimming shortened V by 0 bases and J by 5 bases, and 11 bases separated the two germline ends. The germline V gene encodes CDR1 SGDLS and CDR2 YYNGEE. CDR3 nucleotides: TGTGCCAGCAGCGTAGGGCAGGGCTGGGAGACCCAGTACTTC. As protein: CASSVGQGWETQYF.

V is TRBV7-9 and J is TRBJ2-7, with D possibly matching TRBD1 (5 bases). The CDR3 extends over 15 amino acids. V lost 1 base, J lost 6 bases, and 16 bases lay in between. Per germline, CDR1 SEHNR and CDR2 FQNEAQ (reference sequence). CDR3 nucleotides: TGTGCCAGCAGCTTAGGATCCCTCAGGGTCGGCGAGCAGTACTTC. Translated, it gives CASSLGSLRVGEQYF.

The gene calls are TRBV3-1 (or the pseudogene TRBV3-2) and TRBJ2-1; 7 nucleotides align to TRBD1. The CDR3 has 15 amino acids. CDR1 is LGHDT and CDR2 is YNNKEL in the germline V gene (reference sequence). Trimming cost V 0 bases and J 4 bases; bases outside gene matches: 3. DNA for the CDR3: TGTGCCAGCAGCCAAGAAGGGGGCAGTTACAATGAGCAGTTCTTC. Translating it yields CASSQEGGSYNEQFF.

The chain uses TRBV4-3 and TRBJ2-3, with 7 nucleotides matching TRBD1. This CDR3 region has 17 residues. CDR1 and CDR2 from the germline V gene are LGHNA and YSLEER. The V gene end was trimmed by 3 bases and the J gene end by 0 bases; junction bases not matched to a gene: 9. DNA for the CDR3: TGCGCCAGCAGCCAGACGGACAGGTTATCTAGCACAGATACGCAGTATTTT. Its translation is CASSQTDRLSSTDTQYF.

V is TRBV29-1 and J is TRBJ2-1; 11 nucleotides line up with TRBD2. V shed 6 bases and J 5 bases; nucleotides not matched to a gene: 15. The CDR3 runs 17 residues. The V gene's germline CDR1 is SQVTM and CDR2 ANQGSEA. The CDR3 DNA reads as TGCAGCGTCGCCCTCTTTGGGACTAGCGGAGCACACAATGAGCAGTTCTTC. It encodes CSVALFGTSGAHNEQFF.

The genes are TRBV28 and TRBJ2-7, with TRBD1 matching 9 bases. The CDR3 covers 13 residues. Germline V gene lookup returns CDR1 MDHEN and CDR2 SYDVKM. V was pared by 5 bases and J by 5 bases, with 4 bases of the junction left unmatched. The chain's CDR3 is CASSIGTGNEQYF. In nucleotides, the CDR3 is TGTGCCAGCAGTATTGGGACAGGGAACGAGCAGTACTTC.

The chain couples TRBV30 to TRBJ2-6, with 9 bases lining up with TRBD1. The V gene's germline CDR1 is GTSNPN and CDR2 SVGIG (reference sequence). The CDR3 sequence is 17 residues long. The J segment lost 0 bases and the V segment lost 1 base, leaving 4 bases of the junction unmatched. In nucleotides, the CDR3 is TGTGCCTGGAGTGACAGGGGGCTCAGCTCTGGGGCCAACGTCCTGACTTTC. Protein sequence: CAWSDRGLSSGANVLTF.